This T cell receptor (beta chain) was sequenced for a study of spatial heterogeneity in lung cancer. Study-wide background: Beta-chain sequences were consistently detected more often than alpha-chain sequences. Each distinct TCR and UMI combination averaged more than ten appearances in raw reads.

The CDR3 length is 14 residues. Germline CDR1 reads SGHVS; CDR2 reads FQNEAQ. V was trimmed by 8 bases and J by 4 bases, leaving 17 bases between them. TCRdb re-called the 5' RACE reads through MiXCR, storing one row per CDR3 protein. The sample lists more than 20,000 distinct CDR3 sequences, 4.6% seen once, with about 7.2% in the top ten. Time point given: sample taken at primary tumor resection. Tumor, nontumor lung or frozen PBMC supplied whole RNA that was sequenced unsorted. This clonotype occurred many times. The TCR was taken from a male donor with early-stage non-small cell lung cancer. This rearrangement joins TRBV7-8 to TRBJ2-5; D is possibly TRBD2 (5 bases). Specimen: PBMCs, collected at surgery. The DNA of the CDR3 is TGTGCCAGCTCTTCAGGCCAGGCGGGAGAGACCCAGTACTTC. Residues: CASSSGQAGETQYF. Combining the CDR3 with reference TRBV7-8 and TRBJ2-5 gives the whole variable domain GAGVSQSPRYKVAKRGQDVALRCDPISGHVSLFWYQQALGQGPEFLTYFQNEAQLDKSGLPSDRFFAERPEGSVSTLKIQRTQQEDSAVYLCASSSGQAGETQYFGPGTRLLVL.